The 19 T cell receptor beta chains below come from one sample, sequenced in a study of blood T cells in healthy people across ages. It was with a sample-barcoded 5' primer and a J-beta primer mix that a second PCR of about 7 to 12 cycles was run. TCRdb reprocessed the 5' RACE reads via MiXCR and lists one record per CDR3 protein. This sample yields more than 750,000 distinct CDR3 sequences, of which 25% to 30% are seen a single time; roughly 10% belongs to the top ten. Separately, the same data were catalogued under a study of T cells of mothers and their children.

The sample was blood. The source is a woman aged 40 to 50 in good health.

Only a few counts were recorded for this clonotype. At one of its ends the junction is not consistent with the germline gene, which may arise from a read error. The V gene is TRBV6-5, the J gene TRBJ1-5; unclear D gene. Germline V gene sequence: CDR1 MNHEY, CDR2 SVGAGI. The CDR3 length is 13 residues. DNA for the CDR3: TGTACCAGCAGTTACCTGGACGGTCAGCCCCAGCATTTT. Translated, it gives CTSSYLDGQPQHF.

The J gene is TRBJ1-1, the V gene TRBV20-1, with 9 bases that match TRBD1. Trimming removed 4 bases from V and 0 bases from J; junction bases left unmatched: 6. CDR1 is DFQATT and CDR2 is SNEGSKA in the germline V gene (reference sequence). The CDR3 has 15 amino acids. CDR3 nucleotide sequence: TGCAGTGCTACCCCCGGACAGGGGTTGAACACTGAAGCTTTCTTT. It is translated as CSATPGQGLNTEAFF.

CDR3 sequence: CASCREGAPGPNTEAFF. As DNA, the CDR3 is TGCGCCAGCTGCCGAGAGGGGGCCCCTGGGCCGAACACTGAAGCTTTCTTT. The V and J genes are TRBV4-3 and TRBJ1-1; 7 bases are a match to TRBD1. J was trimmed by 1 base and V by 8 bases; bases with no gene match: 16. Germline lookup yields CDR1 LGHNA and CDR2 YSLEER. CDR3 length: 17 amino acids.

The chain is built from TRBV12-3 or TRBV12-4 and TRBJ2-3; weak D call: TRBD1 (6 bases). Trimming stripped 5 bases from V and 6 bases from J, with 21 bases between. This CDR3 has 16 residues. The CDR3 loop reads CASSTTGTRVADTQYF. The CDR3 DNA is TGTGCCAGCAGTACCACCGGGACAAGGGTCGCGGATACGCAGTATTTT.

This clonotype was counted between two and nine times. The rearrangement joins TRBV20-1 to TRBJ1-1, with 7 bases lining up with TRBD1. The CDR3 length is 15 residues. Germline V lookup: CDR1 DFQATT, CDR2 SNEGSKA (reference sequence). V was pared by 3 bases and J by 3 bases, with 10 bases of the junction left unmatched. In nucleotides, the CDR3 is TGCAGTGCTAGGGACAAGGGACAGACACACACTGAAGCTTTCTTT. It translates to CSARDKGQTHTEAFF.

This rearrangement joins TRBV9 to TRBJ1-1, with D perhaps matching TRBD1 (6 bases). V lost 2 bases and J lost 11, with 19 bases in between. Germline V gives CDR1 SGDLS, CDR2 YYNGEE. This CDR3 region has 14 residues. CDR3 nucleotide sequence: TGTGCCAGCAGCGTCAGAAGTGGGGGGGCGCCGGCTTTCTTT. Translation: CASSVRSGGAPAFF.

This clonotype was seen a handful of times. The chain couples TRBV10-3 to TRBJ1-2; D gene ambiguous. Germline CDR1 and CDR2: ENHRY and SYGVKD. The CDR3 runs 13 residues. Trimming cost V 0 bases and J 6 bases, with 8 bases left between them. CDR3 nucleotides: TGTGCCATCAGTGAGTCCGTCGGGAATGGCTACACCTTC. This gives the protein CAISESVGNGYTF.

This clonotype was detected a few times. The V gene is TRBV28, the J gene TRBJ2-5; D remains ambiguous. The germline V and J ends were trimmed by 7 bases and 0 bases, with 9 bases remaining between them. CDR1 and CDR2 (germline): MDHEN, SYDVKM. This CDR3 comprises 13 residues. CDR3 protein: CASTGANQETQYF. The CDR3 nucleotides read TGTGCCAGCACCGGAGCGAACCAAGAGACCCAGTACTTC.

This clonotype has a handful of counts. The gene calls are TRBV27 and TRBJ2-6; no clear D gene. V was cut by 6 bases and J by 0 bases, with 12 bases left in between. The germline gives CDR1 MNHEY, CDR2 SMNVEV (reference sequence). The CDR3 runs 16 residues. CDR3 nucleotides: TGTGCCAGCAGCCTAATAACGATCTCTGGGGCCAACGTCCTGACTTTC. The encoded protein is CASSLITISGANVLTF.

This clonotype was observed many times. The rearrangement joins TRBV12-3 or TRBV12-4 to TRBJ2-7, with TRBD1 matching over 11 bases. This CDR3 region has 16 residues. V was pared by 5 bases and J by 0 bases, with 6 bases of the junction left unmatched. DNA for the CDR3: TGTGCCAGCAGTCCGAGAGGGACAGGGGGCTCCTACGAGCAGTACTTC. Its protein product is CASSPRGTGGSYEQYF.

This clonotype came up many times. The chain's CDR3 is CASRPGGGLGDEQYF. The CDR3 region has the DNA TGTGCCAGCAGACCAGGTGGAGGCCTAGGGGACGAGCAGTACTTC. V usage is TRBV7-2 and J usage is TRBJ2-7; D is tentatively TRBD1 or TRBD2 (5 bases each). This CDR3 has 15 amino acids. The V end was cut by 6 bases, the J end by 5 bases, with 20 bases between. Per the germline V gene, CDR1 is SGHTA and CDR2 is FQGNSA.

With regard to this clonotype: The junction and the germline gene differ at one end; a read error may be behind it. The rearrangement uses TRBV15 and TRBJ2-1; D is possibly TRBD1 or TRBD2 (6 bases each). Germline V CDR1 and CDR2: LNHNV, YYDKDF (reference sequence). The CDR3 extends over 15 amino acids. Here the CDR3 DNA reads TGCGCCACCAGCAACTGGGGGGCCTCCTACAATGAGCAGTTCTTC. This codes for CATSNWGASYNEQFF. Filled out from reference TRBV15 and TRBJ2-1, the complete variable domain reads DAMVIQNPRYQVTQFGKPVTLSCSQTLNHNVMYWYQQKSSQAPKLLFHYYDKDFNNEADTPDNFQSRRPNTSFCFLDIRSPGLGDTAMYLCATSNWGASYNEQFFGPGTRLTVL.

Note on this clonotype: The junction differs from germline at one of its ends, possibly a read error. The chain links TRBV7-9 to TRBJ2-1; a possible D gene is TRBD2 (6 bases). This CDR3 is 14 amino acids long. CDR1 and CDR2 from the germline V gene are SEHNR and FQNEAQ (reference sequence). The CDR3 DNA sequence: TGTGCCAGCAGCTTACGGGGGTTACGGGATGACCAGTTCTTC. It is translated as CASSLRGLRDDQFF.

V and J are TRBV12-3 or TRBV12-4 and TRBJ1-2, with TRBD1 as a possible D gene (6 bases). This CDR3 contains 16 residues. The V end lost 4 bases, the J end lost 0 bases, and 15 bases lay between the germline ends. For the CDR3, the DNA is TGTGCCAGCAGTTCGAAAAGGACAGAGACTAACTATGGCTACACCTTC. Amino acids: CASSSKRTETNYGYTF.

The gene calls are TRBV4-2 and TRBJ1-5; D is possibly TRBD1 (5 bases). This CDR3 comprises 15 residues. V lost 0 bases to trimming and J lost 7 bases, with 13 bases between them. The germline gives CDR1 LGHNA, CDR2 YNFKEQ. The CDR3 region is CASSQDSGGAQPQHF. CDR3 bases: TGTGCCAGCAGCCAAGATAGTGGAGGGGCCCAGCCCCAGCATTTT.

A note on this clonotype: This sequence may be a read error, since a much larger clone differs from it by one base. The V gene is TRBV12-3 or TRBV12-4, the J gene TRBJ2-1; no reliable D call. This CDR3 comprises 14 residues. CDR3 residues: CVSTGSGVRNEQFF. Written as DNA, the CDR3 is TGTGTCAGCACTGGGTCCGGTGTTCGGAATGAGCAGTTCTTC.

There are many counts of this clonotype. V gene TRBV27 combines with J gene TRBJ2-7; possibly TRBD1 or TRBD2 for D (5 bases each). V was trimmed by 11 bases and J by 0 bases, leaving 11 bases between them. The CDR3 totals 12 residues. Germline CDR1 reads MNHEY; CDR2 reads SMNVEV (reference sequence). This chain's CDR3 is CAPGHLSYEQYF. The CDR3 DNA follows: TGTGCCCCGGGGCACCTCTCCTACGAGCAGTACTTC.

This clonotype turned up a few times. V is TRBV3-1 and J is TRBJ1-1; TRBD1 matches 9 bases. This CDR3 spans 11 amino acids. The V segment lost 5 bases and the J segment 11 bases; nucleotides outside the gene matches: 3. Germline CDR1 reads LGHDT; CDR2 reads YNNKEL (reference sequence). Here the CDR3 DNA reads TGTGCCAGCAGCGGGACAGGGCCCGCTTTCTTT. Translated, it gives CASSGTGPAFF.

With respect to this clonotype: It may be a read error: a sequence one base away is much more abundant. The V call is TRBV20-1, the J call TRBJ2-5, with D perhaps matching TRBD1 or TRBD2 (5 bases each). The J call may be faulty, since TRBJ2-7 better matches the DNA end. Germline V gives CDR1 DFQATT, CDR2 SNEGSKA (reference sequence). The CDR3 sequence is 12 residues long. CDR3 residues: CRAPIGAAEQYF. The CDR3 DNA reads TGCAGGGCTCCGATCGGGGCTGCCGAGCAGTACTTC.